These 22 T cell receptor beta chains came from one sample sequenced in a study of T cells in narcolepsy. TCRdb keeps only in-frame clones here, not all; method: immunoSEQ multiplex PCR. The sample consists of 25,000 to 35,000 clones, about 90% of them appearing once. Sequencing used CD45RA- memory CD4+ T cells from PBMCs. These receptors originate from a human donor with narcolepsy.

CDR3 region: CASSPIMSRETQYF. CDR3 coding DNA: TGTGCCAGCTCACCAATTATGAGTCGAGAGACCCAGTACTTC. The genes are TRBV18 and TRBJ2-5, with unresolved D. This CDR3 comprises 14 residues. V lost 2 bases to trimming and J lost 4 bases, with 11 bases between them. CDR1 is KGHSH and CDR2 is LQKENI in the germline V gene.

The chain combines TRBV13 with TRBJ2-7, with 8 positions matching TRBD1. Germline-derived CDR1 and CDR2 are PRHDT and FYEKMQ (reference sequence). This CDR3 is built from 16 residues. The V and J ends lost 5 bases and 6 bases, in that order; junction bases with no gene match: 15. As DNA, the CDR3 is TGTGCCAGCAGCACAGCGGACAGGGAAAATGTCCTCGAGCAGTACTTC. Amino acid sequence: CASSTADRENVLEQYF.

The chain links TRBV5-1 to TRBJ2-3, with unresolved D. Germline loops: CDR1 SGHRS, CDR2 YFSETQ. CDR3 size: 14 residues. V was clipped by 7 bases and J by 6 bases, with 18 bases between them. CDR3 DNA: TGCGCCAGCTCTACCGACCCCGGTCGGGATACGCAGTATTTT. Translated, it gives CASSTDPGRDTQYF. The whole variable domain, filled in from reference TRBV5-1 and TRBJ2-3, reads KAGVTQTPRYLIKTRGQQVTLSCSPISGHRSVSWYQQTPGQGLQFLFEYFSETQRNKGNFPGRFSGRQFSNSRSEMNVSTLELGDSALYLCASSTDPGRDTQYFGPGTRLTVL.

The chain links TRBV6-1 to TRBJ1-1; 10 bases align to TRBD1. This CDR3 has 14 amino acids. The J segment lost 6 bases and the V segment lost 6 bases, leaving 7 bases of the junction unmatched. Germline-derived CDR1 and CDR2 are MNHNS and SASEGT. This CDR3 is CASRTGGAGPEAFF. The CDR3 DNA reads TGTGCCAGCAGGACAGGGGGCGCAGGTCCTGAAGCTTTCTTT.

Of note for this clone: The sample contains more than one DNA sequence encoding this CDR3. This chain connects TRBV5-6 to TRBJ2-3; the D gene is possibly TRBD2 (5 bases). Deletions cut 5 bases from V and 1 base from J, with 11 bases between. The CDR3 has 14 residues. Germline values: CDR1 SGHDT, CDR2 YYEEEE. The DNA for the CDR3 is TGTGCCAGCAGTCGCGGGCAGGGCACAGATACGCAGTATTTT. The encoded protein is CASSRGQGTDTQYF.

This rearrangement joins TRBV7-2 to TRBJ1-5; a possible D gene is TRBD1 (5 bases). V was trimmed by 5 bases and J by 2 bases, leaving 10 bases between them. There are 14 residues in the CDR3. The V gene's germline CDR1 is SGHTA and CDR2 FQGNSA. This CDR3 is CASSVTGGNQPQHF. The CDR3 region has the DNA TGTGCCAGCAGCGTAACAGGTGGCAATCAGCCCCAGCATTTT. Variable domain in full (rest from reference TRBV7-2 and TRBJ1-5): GAGVSQSPSNKVTEKGKDVELRCDPISGHTALYWYRQSLGQGLEFLIYFQGNSAPDKSGLPSDRFSAERTGGSVSTLTIQRTQQEDSAVYLCASSVTGGNQPQHFGDGTRLSIL.

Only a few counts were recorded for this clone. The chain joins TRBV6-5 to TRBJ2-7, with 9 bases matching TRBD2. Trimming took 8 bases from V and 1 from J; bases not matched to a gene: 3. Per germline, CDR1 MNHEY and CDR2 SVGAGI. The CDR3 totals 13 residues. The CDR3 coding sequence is TGTGCCAGCGTTAGCGGGAGTTCCTACGAGCAGTACTTC. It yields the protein CASVSGSSYEQYF.

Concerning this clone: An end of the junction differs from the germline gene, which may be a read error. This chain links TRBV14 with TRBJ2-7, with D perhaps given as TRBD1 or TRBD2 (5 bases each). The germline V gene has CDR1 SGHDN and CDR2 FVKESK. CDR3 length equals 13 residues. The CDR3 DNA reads TGTGCCAGCAACCGGGACGTATCCTACGGGCAGTACTTC. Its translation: CASNRDVSYGQYF.

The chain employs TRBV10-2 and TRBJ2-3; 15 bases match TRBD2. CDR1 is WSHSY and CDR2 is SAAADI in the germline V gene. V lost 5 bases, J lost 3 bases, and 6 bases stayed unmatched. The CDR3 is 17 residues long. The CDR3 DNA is TGCGCCAGCAGTCCGGGACTAGCGGGAGGTGAGACAGATACGCAGTATTTT. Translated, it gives CASSPGLAGGETDTQYF.

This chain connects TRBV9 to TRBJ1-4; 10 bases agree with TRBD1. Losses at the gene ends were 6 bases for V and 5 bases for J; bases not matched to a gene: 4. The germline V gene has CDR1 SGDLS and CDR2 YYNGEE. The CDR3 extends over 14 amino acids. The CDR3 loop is CASKPGQGNEKLFF. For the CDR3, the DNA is TGTGCCAGCAAGCCGGGACAGGGGAATGAAAAACTGTTTTTT.

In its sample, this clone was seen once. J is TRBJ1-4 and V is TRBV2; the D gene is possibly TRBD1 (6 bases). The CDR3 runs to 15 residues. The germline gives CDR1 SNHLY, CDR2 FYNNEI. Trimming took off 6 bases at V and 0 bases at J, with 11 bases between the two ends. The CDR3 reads CASSPTGATNEKLFF. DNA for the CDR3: TGTGCCAGCAGCCCGACAGGCGCAACTAATGAAAAACTGTTTTTT.

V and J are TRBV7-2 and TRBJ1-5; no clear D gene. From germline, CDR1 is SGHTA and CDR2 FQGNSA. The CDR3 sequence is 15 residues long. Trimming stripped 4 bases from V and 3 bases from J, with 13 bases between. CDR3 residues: CASSSRWVTNQPQHF. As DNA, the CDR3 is TGTGCCAGCAGCTCGAGATGGGTCACCAATCAGCCCCAGCATTTT.

CDR3 nucleotides: TGTGCCTCCCGAGGAGTGGGACGAACAGGCTCTGGCTACACCTTC. Its translation is CASRGVGRTGSGYTF. This chain uses TRBV28 with TRBJ1-2; D is possibly TRBD1 (5 bases). Looked up from germline, CDR1 is MDHEN and CDR2 is SYDVKM. CDR3 length equals 15 residues. V lost 11 bases and J 7 bases, leaving 26 bases between the germline ends.

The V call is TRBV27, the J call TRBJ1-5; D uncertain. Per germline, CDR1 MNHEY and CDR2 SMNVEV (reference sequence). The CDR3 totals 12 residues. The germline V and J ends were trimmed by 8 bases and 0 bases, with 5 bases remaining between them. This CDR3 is CASGRSNQPQHF. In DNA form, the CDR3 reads TGTGCCAGCGGGCGTAGCAATCAGCCCCAGCATTTT.

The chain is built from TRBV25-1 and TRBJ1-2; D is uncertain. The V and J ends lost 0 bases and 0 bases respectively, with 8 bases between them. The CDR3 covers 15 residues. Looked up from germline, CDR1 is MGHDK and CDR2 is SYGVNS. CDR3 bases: TGTGCCAGCAGTGAATACGCACAAACTAACTATGGCTACACCTTC. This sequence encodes CASSEYAQTNYGYTF.

The CDR3 sequence is CASSSLYEQYF. The CDR3 DNA reads TGCGCCAGCAGCTCCCTCTACGAGCAGTACTTC. The chain employs TRBV5-1 and TRBJ2-7; D unresolved. CDR1 SGHRS and CDR2 YFSETQ come from the germline V gene. The CDR3 has 11 amino acids. Trimming removed 3 bases at V and 3 bases at J, with 4 bases between.

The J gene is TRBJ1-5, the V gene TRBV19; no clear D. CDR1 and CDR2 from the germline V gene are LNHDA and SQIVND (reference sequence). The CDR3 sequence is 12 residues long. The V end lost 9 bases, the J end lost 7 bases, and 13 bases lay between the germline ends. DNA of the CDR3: TGTGCCAGCCGGTTTGAGGGACAGCCCCAGCATTTT. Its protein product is CASRFEGQPQHF.

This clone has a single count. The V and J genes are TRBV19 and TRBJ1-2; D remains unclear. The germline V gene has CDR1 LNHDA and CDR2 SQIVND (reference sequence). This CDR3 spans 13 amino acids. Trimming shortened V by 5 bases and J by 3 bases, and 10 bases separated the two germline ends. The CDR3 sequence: CASSGQADYGYTF. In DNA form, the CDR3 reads TGTGCCAGTAGTGGGCAGGCGGACTATGGCTACACCTTC. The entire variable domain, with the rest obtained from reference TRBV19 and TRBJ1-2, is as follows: DGGITQSPKYLFRKEGQNVTLSCEQNLNHDAMYWYRQDPGQGLRLIYYSQIVNDFQKGDIAEGYSVSREKKESFPLTVTSAQKNPTAFYLCASSGQADYGYTFGSGTRLTVV.

The CDR3 spells CASSLGGAGGLNYGYTF. The CDR3 coding sequence is TGTGCCAGCAGCTTAGGAGGCGCAGGGGGACTTAACTATGGCTACACCTTC. This chain uses TRBV7-2 with TRBJ1-2; 7 bases are shared with TRBD1. In germline, CDR1 is SGHTA, CDR2 FQGNSA. The J segment lost 1 base and the V segment lost 1 base, leaving 9 bases of the junction unmatched. This CDR3 spans 17 amino acids.

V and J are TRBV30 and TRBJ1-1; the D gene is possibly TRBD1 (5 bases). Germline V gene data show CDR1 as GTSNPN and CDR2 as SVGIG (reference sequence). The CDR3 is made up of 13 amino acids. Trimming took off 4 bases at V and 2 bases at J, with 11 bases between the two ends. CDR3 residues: CAWTTGLNTEAFF. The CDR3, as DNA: TGTGCCTGGACCACAGGCCTCAACACTGAAGCTTTCTTT.

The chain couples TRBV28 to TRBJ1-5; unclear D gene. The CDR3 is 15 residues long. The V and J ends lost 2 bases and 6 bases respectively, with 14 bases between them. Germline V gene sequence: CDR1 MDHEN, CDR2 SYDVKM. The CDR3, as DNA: TGTGCCAGCAGTTTAGCAGCCACCGCGACTCAGCCCCAGCATTTT. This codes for CASSLAATATQPQHF.

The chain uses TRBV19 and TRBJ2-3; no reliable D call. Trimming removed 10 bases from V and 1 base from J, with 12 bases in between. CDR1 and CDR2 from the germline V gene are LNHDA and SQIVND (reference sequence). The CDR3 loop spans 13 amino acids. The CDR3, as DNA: TGTGCCATCTCGACTTCCCGCACAGATACGCAGTATTTT. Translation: CAISTSRTDTQYF.